These 6 T cell receptor beta chains were all obtained from the same sample, sequenced in a study of blood T cell repertoires in COVID-19. The assay was immunoSEQ multiplex PCR, and TCRdb's table has in-frame clones only and misses some. The sample lists around 170,000 clones, roughly 88% seen once, with about 3.9% in the top ten. The sequenced sample was peripheral blood. These receptors were collected from a woman aged 25 to 39 with acute or convalescent COVID-19.

The chain has TRBV5-4 and TRBJ2-7, with 9 bases aligning to TRBD2. Trimming at V came to 3 bases and at J to 2 bases, leaving 6 bases not matched to a gene. Germline V CDR1 and CDR2: SGHNT, YYREEE (reference sequence). The CDR3 has 15 residues. CDR3 amino acids: CASSSDGGRAYEQYF. CDR3 coding DNA: TGTGCCAGCAGCTCGGATGGCGGGAGGGCCTACGAGCAGTACTTC. Variable domain in full (rest from reference TRBV5-4 and TRBJ2-7): ETGVTQSPTHLIKTRGQQVTLRCSSQSGHNTVSWYQQALGQGPQFIFQYYREEENGRGNFPPRFSGLQFPNYSSELNVNALELDDSALYLCASSSDGGRAYEQYFGPGTRLTVT.

The rearrangement links TRBV7-9 to TRBJ1-1; no clear D gene. The CDR3 spans 11 residues. V was trimmed by 8 bases and J by 6 bases, leaving 10 bases between them. Germline V CDR1 and CDR2: SEHNR, FQNEAQ (reference sequence). The CDR3 sequence is CASRSLAEAFF. The CDR3 DNA reads as TGTGCCAGCCGGAGCCTCGCTGAAGCTTTCTTT.

The chain recombines TRBV9 with TRBJ1-3, with unresolved D. Germline lookup yields CDR1 SGDLS and CDR2 YYNGEE. The CDR3 spans 15 residues. V dropped 0 bases and J dropped 0 bases, with 7 bases sitting between them. The CDR3 bases are TGTGCCAGCAGCGTAGTTCCCGGCTCTGGAAACACCATATATTTT. This sequence encodes CASSVVPGSGNTIYF.

This chain joins TRBV30 and TRBJ2-7; 9 bases map to TRBD1. This CDR3 is 14 amino acids long. The germline gives CDR1 GTSNPN, CDR2 SVGIG (reference sequence). V shed 5 bases and J 6 bases; nucleotides not matched to a gene: 11. This CDR3 is CAWDTGTGRGEQYF. For the CDR3, the DNA is TGTGCCTGGGATACCGGGACAGGGAGAGGCGAGCAGTACTTC. The full variable domain, its missing parts supplied by reference TRBV30 and TRBJ2-7, is SQTIHQWPATLVQPVGSPLSLECTVEGTSNPNLYWYRQAAGRGLQLLFYSVGIGQISSEVPQNLSASRPQDRQFILSSKKLLLSDSGFYLCAWDTGTGRGEQYFGPGTRLTVT.

The DNA for the CDR3 is TGCGCCAGCAGCCTTACGTGGACAGGGGGGGACACCGGGGAGCTGTTTTTT. Its translation is CASSLTWTGGDTGELFF. The chain combines TRBV5-1 with TRBJ2-2; 10 bases map to TRBD1. The germline gives CDR1 SGHRS, CDR2 YFSETQ. The CDR3 loop spans 17 amino acids. Trimming removed 4 bases from V and 3 bases from J; junction bases left unmatched: 9.

This chain joins TRBV7-2 and TRBJ2-5; D gene uncertain. The V gene lost 4 bases and the J gene lost 4 bases, with 7 bases spanning the gap. Germline V gene data show CDR1 as SGHTA and CDR2 as FQGNSA. The CDR3 consists of 12 residues. The CDR3 coding sequence is TGTGCCAGCAGCTCCCTTCTAGAGACCCAGTACTTC. Translating it yields CASSSLLETQYF. Using reference TRBV7-2 and TRBJ2-5 for the parts outside the CDR3, the full variable domain is GAGVSQSPSNKVTEKGKDVELRCDPISGHTALYWYRQSLGQGLEFLIYFQGNSAPDKSGLPSDRFSAERTGGSVSTLTIQRTQQEDSAVYLCASSSLLETQYFGPGTRLLVL.